The entry that follows covers one TCR beta chain sequence. Its cognate antigen has yet to be identified. No base quality information exists; no much larger clone differs at one position. These data are taken from a study of blood T cell repertoires in COVID-19 (dated by TCRdb to between 2020 and 2021). As for the study more broadly: Collaborator samples came from the United States, Italy and Spain and covered acute and convalescent phases of COVID-19. The material from the prospective study consisted of cDNA or gDNA derived from T cells, B-cell-depleted T cells, or PBMCs. Subjects who had been exposed to COVID-19, were actively infected with it, or had recovered from it provided the deeply sampled blood TCRbeta repertoires that made up the dataset. A freely available public database, intended as a resource for researchers studying the immune response to SARS-CoV-2, is where the repertoires were released. The samples were drawn from the first 160 participants of the ongoing ImmuneRACE study and from more than 1,000 subjects provided by 6 global collaborators. Sample metadata almost always included a de-identified subject ID, COVID-19 status, age in years and sex. HLA class I and class II types, where available, came from metadata supplied by the sample provider rather than from assay-based typing.

Each collaborating institution followed its own protocols to collect whole blood in K2EDTA tubes. For TCRbeta analysis, collaborator samples were shipped as frozen whole blood, as isolated PBMCs, or as DNA extracted from either sample type. The immunoSEQ Assay, a bias-controlled multiplex PCR, was used to amplify TCRbeta CDR3 regions from genomic DNA. Per the original workflow: Within the assay, amplification of reference gene primers was used to estimate how many nucleated cells each sample contained. Sequence reads were collapsed and filtered to measure the absolute abundance of every unique TCRbeta CDR3 rearrangement. For each sample, productive Simpson clonality was calculated as the square root of Simpson's diversity index across productive rearrangements. The table comes from immuneACCESS by way of TCRdb, which keeps in-frame sequences with V and J called. Part of the clones is missing from these tables; in studies checked, under half for an unresolved V gene and the rest for unknown reasons. For V, J and clone size, that table is used; D and trimming come from the DNA. The sample table shows some 160,000 clones, and roughly nine tenths are seen once. The ten biggest clones cover 3.5% to 4% of the sample.

Ends trimmed: V by 5 bases, J by 4 bases; bases unmatched to a gene: 9. CDR1 and CDR2 were assigned from the germline V gene (reference sequence) as SGHKS and YYEKEE. The CDR3 sequence holds 15 residues, the cysteine and phenylalanine included. The DNA shown is the 45-base CDR3, in frame from base 1. Points the paper makes about the study in general: The amount of clinical and demographic metadata varied by source and participant and was provided uncurated.

The sequencing sample was made of peripheral blood. Here the chain combines TRBV5-5 and TRBJ1-5, with 7 bases matching TRBD1. The TCR originated in a woman aged 70-85 years with acute or convalescent COVID-19. The nucleotide sequence is given as TGTGCCAGCAGTTATACAGGGGCCGGGAATCAGCCCCAGCATTTT. Its coded protein is CASSYTGAGNQPQHF.